This T cell receptor (beta chain) emerged from a study of vaccination effects on CD4 cells after COVID-19. Study outcomes and limitations: Researchers reported few convalescent patients and no early post-infection timepoints in the study. Whether induced by infection or by vaccine, clones showed marked clonal contraction late after vaccination.

The V gene lost 1 base and the J gene lost 5 bases, with 11 bases spanning the gap. This CDR3 is built from 14 residues. The V gene's germline CDR1 is SGHRS and CDR2 YFSETQ. The repertoire was sequenced with immunoSEQ multiplex PCR; TCRdb's copy has only in-frame clones and lacks some. The repertoire holds more than 40,000 clones, with around 80% as singletons. Before any sequencing was done, the ViraFEST assay used viral peptide pools to expand antigen-specific CD4+ T cells. Culture proceeded for nine to ten days, and CD4+ T cells were then isolated. Vaccinated participants had no history of SARS-CoV-2 infection and tested negative for nucleocapsid antibodies. Wells each received more than 1.5 million PBMC, cultured with around 9.6 IU/ml IL-2 and roughly 9.3 ug/ml peptides. Half-medium replacement with IL-2 medium occurred on days 3 and 7. With respect to this clone: Antigen unknown.

The V and J genes are TRBV5-1 and TRBJ2-3; D gene ambiguous. Sequenced material: CD4+ T cells from PBMCs cultured with SARS-CoV-2 spike peptides, taken before COVID-19 vaccination. The TCR was taken from a human donor who received a COVID-19 vaccine. The CDR3 sequence: CASSLQPAGDTQYF. The CDR3 DNA is TGCGCCAGCAGCTTGCAGCCCGCCGGAGATACGCAGTATTTT.